Detailed here is one T cell receptor beta chain. Its antigen is currently unknown. The data stem from a study of T-cell reconstitution after alpha-beta-depleted transplantation in children. Study-level findings and limits: Some patients' high day-60 TCRbeta diversity was traced to surviving recipient T cells and thymic progenitors. Most T-cell counts and diversity one year after the transplant came from T cells that were newly produced. Reported findings indicate that, about two months after transplant, alpha-beta T cells came from several hundred expanded clones, which were derived from non-depleted graft cells.

Construction of the TCRbeta library involved unique molecular identifiers. Each CDR3 protein gets one entry after TCRdb re-called the PCR reads with MiXCR. This table has 490,000 or so distinct CDR3 sequences, about 11% appearing once. Deletions cut 6 bases from V and 6 bases from J, with 15 bases between. This CDR3 comprises 12 residues. Germline CDR1 reads DFQATT; CDR2 reads SNEGSKA (reference sequence). The V call is TRBV20-1, the J call TRBJ2-7; D is possibly TRBD1 (5 bases). The sequence was collected from a child aged 2 to 9 with inherited bone marrow failure, due to receive a stem cell transplant. Sequencing used PBMCs, obtained before TCRalphabeta/CD19-depleted stem cell transplant. The CDR3, as DNA: TGCAGTGCGGGGCTTGTCCCTCCCGAGCAGTACTTC. Translated: CSAGLVPPEQYF.